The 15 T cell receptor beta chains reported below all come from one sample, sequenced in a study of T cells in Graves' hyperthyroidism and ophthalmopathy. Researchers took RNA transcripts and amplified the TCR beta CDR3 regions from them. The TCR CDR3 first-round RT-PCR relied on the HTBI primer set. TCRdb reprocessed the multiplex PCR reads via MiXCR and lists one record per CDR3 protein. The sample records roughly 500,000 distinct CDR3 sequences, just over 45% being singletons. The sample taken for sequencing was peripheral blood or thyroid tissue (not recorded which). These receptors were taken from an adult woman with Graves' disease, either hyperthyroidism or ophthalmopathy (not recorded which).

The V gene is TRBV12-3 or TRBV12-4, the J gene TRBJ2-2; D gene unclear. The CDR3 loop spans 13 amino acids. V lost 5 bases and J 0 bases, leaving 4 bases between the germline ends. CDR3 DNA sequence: TGTGCCAGCAGTGCCCCGAACACCGGGGAGCTGTTTTTT. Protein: CASSAPNTGELFF.

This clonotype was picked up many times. CDR3 loop: CSVEDRQGNYGYTF. CDR3 in DNA: TGCAGCGTTGAAGATCGGCAGGGGAACTATGGCTACACCTTC. V is TRBV29-1 and J is TRBJ1-2, with D perhaps matching TRBD1 (6 bases). This CDR3 contains 14 residues. V lost 0 bases to trimming and J lost 2 bases, with 10 bases between them. Germline CDR1 and CDR2: SQVTM and ANQGSEA.

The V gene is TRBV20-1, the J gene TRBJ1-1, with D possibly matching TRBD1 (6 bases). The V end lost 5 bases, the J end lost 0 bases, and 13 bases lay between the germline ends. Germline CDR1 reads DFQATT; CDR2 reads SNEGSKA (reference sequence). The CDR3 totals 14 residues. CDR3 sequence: CSAFKQGLNTEAFF. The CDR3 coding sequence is TGCAGTGCTTTTAAACAGGGATTGAACACTGAAGCTTTCTTT.

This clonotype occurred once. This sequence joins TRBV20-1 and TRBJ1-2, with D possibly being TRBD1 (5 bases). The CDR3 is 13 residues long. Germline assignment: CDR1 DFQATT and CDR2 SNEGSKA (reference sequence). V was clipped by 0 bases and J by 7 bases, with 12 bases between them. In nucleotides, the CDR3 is TGCAGTGCTAGAGACAGGGTTCTGGGTGGCTACACCTTC. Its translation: CSARDRVLGGYTF.

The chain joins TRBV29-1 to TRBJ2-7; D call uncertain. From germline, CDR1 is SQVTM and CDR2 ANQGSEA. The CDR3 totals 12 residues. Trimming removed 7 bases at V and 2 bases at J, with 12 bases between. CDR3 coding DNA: TGCAGCGCAGTGATAGACACCTACGAGCAGTACTTC. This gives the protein CSAVIDTYEQYF.

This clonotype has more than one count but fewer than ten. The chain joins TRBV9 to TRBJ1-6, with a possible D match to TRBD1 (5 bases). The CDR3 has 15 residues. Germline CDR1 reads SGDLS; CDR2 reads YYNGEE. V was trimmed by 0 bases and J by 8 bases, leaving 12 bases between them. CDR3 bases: TGTGCCAGCAGCGTAGGTGCAGGGCCGGATTCACCCCTCCACTTT. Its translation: CASSVGAGPDSPLHF.

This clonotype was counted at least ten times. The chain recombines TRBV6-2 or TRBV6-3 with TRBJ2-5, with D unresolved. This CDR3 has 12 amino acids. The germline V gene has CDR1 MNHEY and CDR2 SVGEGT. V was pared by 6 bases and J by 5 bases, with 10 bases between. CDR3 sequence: CASSPSSETQYF. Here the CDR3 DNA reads TGTGCCAGCAGCCCCAGCTCGGAGACCCAGTACTTC.

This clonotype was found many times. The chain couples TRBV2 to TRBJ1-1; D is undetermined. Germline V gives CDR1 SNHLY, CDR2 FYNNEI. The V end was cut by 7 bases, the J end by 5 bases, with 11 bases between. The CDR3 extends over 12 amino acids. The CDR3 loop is CASKVRWTEAFF. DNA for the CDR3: TGTGCCAGCAAAGTTCGGTGGACTGAAGCTTTCTTT.

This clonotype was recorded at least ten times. This CDR3 is CASSQRTGVNSPLHF. DNA of the CDR3: TGTGCCAGCAGCCAGCGGACGGGGGTTAATTCACCCCTCCACTTT. V is TRBV2 and J is TRBJ1-6; D perhaps matches TRBD1 (5 bases). Germline V gene sequence: CDR1 SNHLY, CDR2 FYNNEI. Trimming shortened V by 6 bases and J by 6 bases, and 15 bases separated the two germline ends. The CDR3 runs to 15 residues.

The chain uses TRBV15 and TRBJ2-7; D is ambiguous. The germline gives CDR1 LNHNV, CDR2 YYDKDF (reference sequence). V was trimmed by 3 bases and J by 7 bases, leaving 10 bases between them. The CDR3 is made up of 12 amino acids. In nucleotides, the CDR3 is TGTGCCACCAGCAGCGACGTAAAAGAGCAGTACTTC. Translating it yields CATSSDVKEQYF. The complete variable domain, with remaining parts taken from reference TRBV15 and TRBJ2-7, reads DAMVIQNPRYQVTQFGKPVTLSCSQTLNHNVMYWYQQKSSQAPKLLFHYYDKDFNNEADTPDNFQSRRPNTSFCFLDIRSPGLGDTAMYLCATSSDVKEQYFGPGTRLTVT.

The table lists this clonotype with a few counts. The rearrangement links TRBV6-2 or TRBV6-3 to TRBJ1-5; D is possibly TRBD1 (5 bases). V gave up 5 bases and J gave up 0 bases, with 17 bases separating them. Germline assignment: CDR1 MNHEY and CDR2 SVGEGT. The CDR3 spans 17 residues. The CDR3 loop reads CASSPISRGYSNQPQHF. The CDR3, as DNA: TGTGCCAGCAGTCCCATTTCTAGGGGTTATAGCAATCAGCCCCAGCATTTT.

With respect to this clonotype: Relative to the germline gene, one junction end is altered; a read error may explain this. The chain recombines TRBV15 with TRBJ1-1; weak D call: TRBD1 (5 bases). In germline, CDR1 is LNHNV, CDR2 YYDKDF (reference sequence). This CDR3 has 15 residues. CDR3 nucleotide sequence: TGTGCCACCAGTAGAGACAGAAACACTAACACTGAAGCTTTCTTT. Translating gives CATSRDRNTNTEAFF.

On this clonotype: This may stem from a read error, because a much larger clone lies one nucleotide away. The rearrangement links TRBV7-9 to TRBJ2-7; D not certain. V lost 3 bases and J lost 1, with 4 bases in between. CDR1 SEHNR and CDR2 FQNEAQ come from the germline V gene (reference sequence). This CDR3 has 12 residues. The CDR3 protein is CASSFKSYEQYF. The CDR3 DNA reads TGTGCCAGCAGCTTTAAGTCCTACGAGCAGTACTTC.

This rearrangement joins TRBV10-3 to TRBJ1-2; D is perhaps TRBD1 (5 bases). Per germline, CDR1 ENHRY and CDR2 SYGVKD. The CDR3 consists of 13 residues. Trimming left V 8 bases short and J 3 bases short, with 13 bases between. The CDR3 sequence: CAIGGRGDYGYTF. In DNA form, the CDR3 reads TGTGCCATCGGGGGACGGGGGGACTATGGCTACACCTTC.

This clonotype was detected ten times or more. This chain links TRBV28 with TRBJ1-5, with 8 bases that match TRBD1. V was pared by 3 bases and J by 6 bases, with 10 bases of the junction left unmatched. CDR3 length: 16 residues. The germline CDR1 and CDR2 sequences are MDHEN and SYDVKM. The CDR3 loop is CASSFWRQGRAQPQHF. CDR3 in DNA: TGTGCCAGCAGTTTCTGGAGACAGGGGAGGGCTCAGCCCCAGCATTTT.